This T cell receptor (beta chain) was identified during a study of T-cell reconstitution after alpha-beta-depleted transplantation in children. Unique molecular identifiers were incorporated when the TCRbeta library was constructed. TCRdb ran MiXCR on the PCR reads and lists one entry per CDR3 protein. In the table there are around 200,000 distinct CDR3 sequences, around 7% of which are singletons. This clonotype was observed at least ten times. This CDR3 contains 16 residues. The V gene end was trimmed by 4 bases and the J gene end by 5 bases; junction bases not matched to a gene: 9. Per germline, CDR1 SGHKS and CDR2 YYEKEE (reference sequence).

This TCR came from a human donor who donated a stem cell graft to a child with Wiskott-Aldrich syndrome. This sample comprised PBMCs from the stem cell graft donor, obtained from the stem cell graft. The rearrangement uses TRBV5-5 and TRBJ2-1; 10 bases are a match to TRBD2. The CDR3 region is CASSPRGLAGDNEQFF. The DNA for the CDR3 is TGTGCCAGCAGCCCGAGGGGGCTAGCGGGAGACAATGAGCAGTTCTTC.